One and the same sample provided the 8 T cell receptor beta chains below, sequenced in a study of T cell responses to AZD1222 COVID-19 vaccine. The repertoire was sequenced with immunoSEQ multiplex PCR; TCRdb's copy has only in-frame clones and lacks some. Among roughly 150,000 clones listed, approximately 92% were seen once. Specimen: peripheral blood, collected on day 0 of AZD1222 vaccination. The receptors were gathered from an adult in good health.

The chain couples TRBV14 to TRBJ1-4; 8 nucleotides align to TRBD1. V shed 0 bases, J shed 8 bases, and the junction held 11 bases outside the gene matches. The CDR3 extends over 17 amino acids. Per germline, CDR1 SGHDN and CDR2 FVKESK. The CDR3, as DNA: TGTGCCAGCAGCCAAGATATAACAGGGGGGAGACGCGAAAAACTGTTTTTT. Translation: CASSQDITGGRREKLFF.

The chain uses TRBV5-1 and TRBJ2-1, with D hard to call. V was cut by 7 bases and J by 8 bases, with 25 bases left in between. CDR3 size: 16 residues. Germline V gives CDR1 SGHRS, CDR2 YFSETQ. The CDR3 here is CASSLGRDRLHDEQFF. The CDR3 region has the DNA TGCGCCAGCTCCCTAGGCCGCGATCGGTTACACGATGAGCAGTTCTTC.

This clone was picked up one time. The V gene is TRBV23-1, the J gene TRBJ2-4; D may correspond to TRBD1 or TRBD2 (6 bases each). TRBV23-1 is noted as an ORF with a role that remains uncertain. This CDR3 spans 16 amino acids. The V gene lost 8 bases and the J gene lost 3 bases, with 20 bases spanning the gap. The CDR3 loop reads CASGRTAIVGKNIQYF. CDR3 coding DNA: TGCGCCAGCGGGAGGACAGCGATTGTCGGCAAAAACATTCAGTACTTC.

The rearrangement links TRBV30 to TRBJ2-5, with TRBD1 as a possible D gene (6 bases). The CDR3 runs 14 residues. The germline CDR1 and CDR2 sequences are GTSNPN and SVGIG (reference sequence). V gave up 4 bases and J gave up 6 bases, with 18 bases separating them. The DNA of the CDR3 is TGTGCCTGGACCCCTACAGGGTTAAAAAAGACCCAGTACTTC. It translates to CAWTPTGLKKTQYF.

The rearrangement joins TRBV5-5 to TRBJ2-1; D is uncertain. V was clipped by 4 bases and J by 8 bases, with 16 bases between them. This CDR3 spans 14 amino acids. The germline V gene has CDR1 SGHKS and CDR2 YYEKEE (reference sequence). In DNA form, the CDR3 reads TGTGCCAGCAGCCAGTCAAATCCGGCGGATGAGCAGTTCTTC. It yields the protein CASSQSNPADEQFF.

This clone was picked up one time. The rearrangement links TRBV18 to TRBJ1-4, with a weak D call TRBD1 (5 bases). Trimming left V 6 bases short and J 13 bases short, with 21 bases between. From germline, CDR1 is KGHSH and CDR2 LQKENI. The CDR3 contains 14 residues. CDR3 region: CASSEGRSVEGLFF. As DNA, the CDR3 is TGTGCCAGCTCGGAGGGACGCTCCGTTGAGGGACTGTTTTTT.

The rearrangement uses TRBV7-2 and TRBJ1-3; D is undetermined. The CDR3 has 16 amino acids. The V gene lost 1 base and the J gene lost 1 base, with 11 bases spanning the gap. CDR1 is SGHTA, CDR2 FQGNSA, per germline. The CDR3 loop reads CASSLGPQGSGNTIYF. For the CDR3, the DNA is TGTGCCAGCAGCTTAGGCCCGCAAGGTTCTGGAAACACCATATATTTT.

V usage is TRBV11-3 and J usage is TRBJ2-3; 8 bases agree with TRBD2. Looked up from germline, CDR1 is SGHNT and CDR2 is YENEEA. The CDR3 extends over 13 amino acids. The V and J ends lost 1 base and 9 bases, in that order; junction bases with no gene match: 3. This CDR3 reads CASSLAGGATQYF. CDR3 coding DNA: TGTGCCAGCAGCTTAGCGGGGGGGGCAACGCAGTATTTT.